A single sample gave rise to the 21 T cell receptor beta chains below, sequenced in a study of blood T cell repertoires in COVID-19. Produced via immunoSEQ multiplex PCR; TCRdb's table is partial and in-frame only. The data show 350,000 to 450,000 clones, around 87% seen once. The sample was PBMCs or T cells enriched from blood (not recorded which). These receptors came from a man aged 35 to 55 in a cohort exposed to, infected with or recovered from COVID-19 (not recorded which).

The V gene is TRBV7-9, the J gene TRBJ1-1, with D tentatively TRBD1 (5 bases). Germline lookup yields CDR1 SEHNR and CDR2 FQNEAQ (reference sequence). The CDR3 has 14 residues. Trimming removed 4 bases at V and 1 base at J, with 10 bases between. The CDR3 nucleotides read TGTGCCAGCAGCTCCCTGGGGGGGAACACTGAAGCTTTCTTT. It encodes CASSSLGGNTEAFF. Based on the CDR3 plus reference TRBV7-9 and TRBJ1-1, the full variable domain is DTGVSQNPRHKITKRGQNVTFRCDPISEHNRLYWYRQTLGQGPEFLTYFQNEAQLEKSRLLSDRFSAERPKGSFSTLEIQRTEQGDSAMYLCASSSLGGNTEAFFGQGTRLTVV.

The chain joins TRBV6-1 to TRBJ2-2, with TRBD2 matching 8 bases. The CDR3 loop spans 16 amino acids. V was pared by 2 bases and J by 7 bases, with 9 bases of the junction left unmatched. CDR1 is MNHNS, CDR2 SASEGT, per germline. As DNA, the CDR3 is TGTGCCAGCAGTGAACGGGGGGGCGGACCGATCGGGGAGCTGTTTTTT. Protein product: CASSERGGGPIGELFF.

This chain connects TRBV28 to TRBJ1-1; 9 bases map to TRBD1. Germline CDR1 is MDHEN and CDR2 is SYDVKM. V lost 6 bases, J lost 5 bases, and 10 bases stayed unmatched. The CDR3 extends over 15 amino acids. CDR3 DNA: TGTGCCAGCAGCTCAAGGACAGGGGAGGATACTGAAGCTTTCTTT. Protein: CASSSRTGEDTEAFF.

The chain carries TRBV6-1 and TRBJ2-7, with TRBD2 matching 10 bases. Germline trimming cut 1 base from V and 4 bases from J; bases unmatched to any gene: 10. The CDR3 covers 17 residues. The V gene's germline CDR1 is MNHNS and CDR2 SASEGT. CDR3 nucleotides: TGTGCCAGCAGTGAAGGGGCCAGCGGGAGGGCCGAATACGAGCAGTACTTC. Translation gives CASSEGASGRAEYEQYF.

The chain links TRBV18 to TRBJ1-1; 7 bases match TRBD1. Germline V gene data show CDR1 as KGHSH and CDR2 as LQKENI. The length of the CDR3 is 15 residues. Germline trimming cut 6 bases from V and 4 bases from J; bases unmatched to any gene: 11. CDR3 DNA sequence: TGTGCCAGCTCGCCGACCTCACAGGGGCGCACTGAAGCTTTCTTT. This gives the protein CASSPTSQGRTEAFF.

The CDR3 protein is CASSQTAGNEQFF. CDR3 DNA: TGTGCCAGCAGTCAGACAGCGGGGAATGAGCAGTTCTTC. The V gene is TRBV7-9, the J gene TRBJ2-1; 7 bases agree with TRBD2. Trimming cost V 6 bases and J 7 bases; bases outside gene matches: 6. The CDR3 extends over 13 amino acids. CDR1 and CDR2 from the germline V gene are SEHNR and FQNEAQ (reference sequence).

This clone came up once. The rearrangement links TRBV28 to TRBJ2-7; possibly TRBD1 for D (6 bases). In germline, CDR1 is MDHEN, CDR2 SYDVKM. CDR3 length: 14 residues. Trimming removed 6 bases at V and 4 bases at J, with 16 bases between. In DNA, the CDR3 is TGTGCCAGCAGACCGCCGGGACAAAATTACGAGCAGTACTTC. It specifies CASRPPGQNYEQYF.

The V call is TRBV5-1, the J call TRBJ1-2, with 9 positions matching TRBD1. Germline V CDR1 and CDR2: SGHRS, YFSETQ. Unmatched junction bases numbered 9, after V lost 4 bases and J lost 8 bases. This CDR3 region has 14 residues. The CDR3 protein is CASSTQQGAGGYTF. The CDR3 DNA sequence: TGCGCCAGCAGCACGCAACAGGGGGCTGGGGGCTACACCTTC.

The CDR3 coding sequence is TGTGCCAGCAGTGAAGCGATTACACAGAATGAAAAACTGTTTTTT. This encodes CASSEAITQNEKLFF. J is TRBJ1-4 and V is TRBV6-1; D unresolved. CDR1 is MNHNS, CDR2 SASEGT, per germline. CDR3 length: 15 amino acids. The V end was cut by 0 bases, the J end by 5 bases, with 10 bases between.

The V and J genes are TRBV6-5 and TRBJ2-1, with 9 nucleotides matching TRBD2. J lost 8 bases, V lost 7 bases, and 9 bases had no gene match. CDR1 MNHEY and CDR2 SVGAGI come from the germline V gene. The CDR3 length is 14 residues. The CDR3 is CASMGGTSPDEQFF. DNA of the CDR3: TGTGCCAGCATGGGCGGGACTAGCCCCGATGAGCAGTTCTTC.

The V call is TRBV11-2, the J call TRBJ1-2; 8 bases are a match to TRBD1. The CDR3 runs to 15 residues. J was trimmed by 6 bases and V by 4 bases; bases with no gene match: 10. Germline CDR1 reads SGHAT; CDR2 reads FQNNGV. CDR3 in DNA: TGTGCCAGCAGCTCGAACAAGCAGGGGGCGGATGGCTACACCTTC. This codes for CASSSNKQGADGYTF.

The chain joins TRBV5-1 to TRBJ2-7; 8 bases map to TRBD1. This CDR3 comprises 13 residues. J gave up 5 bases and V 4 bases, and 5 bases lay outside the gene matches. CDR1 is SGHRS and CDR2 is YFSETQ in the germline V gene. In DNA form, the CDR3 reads TGCGCCAGCAGCCCTCGGACAGGGAACGAGCAGTACTTC. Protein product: CASSPRTGNEQYF. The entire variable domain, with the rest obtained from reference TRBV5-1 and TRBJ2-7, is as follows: KAGVTQTPRYLIKTRGQQVTLSCSPISGHRSVSWYQQTPGQGLQFLFEYFSETQRNKGNFPGRFSGRQFSNSRSEMNVSTLELGDSALYLCASSPRTGNEQYFGPGTRLTVT.

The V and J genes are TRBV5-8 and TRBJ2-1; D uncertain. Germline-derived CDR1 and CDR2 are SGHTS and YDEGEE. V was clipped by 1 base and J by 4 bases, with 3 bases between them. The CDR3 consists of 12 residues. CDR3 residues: CASSLQYNEQFF. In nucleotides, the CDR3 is TGTGCCAGCAGCTTGCAGTACAATGAGCAGTTCTTC.

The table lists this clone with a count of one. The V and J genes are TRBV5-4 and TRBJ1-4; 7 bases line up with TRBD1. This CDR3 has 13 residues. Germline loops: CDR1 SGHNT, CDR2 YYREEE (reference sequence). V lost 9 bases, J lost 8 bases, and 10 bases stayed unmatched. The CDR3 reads CATRQGGIEKLFF. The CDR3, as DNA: TGTGCCACCCGACAGGGTGGTATCGAAAAACTGTTTTTT.

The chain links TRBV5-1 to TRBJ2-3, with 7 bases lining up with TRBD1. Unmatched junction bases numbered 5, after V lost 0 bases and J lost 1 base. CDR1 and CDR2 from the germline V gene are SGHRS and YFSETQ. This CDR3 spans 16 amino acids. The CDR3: CASSLERQGGTDTQYF. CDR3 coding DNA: TGCGCCAGCAGCTTGGAGAGACAGGGAGGCACAGATACGCAGTATTTT.

The CDR3 region is CASSLSPGTGGPDTQYF. The DNA for the CDR3 is TGCGCCAGCAGCTTGTCTCCCGGGACAGGGGGCCCAGATACGCAGTATTTT. This rearrangement joins TRBV5-1 to TRBJ2-3; 12 nucleotides agree with TRBD1. V dropped 1 base and J dropped 4; count of bases not matched to a gene: 7. In germline, CDR1 is SGHRS, CDR2 YFSETQ. CDR3 length equals 17 residues.

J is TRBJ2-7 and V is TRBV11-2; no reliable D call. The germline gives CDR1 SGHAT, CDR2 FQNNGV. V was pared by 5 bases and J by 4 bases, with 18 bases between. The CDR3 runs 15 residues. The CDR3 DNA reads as TGTGCCAGCAGCCTGAGTCCGGGTCCTCGATACGAGCAGTACTTC. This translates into CASSLSPGPRYEQYF. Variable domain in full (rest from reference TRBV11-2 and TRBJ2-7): EAGVAQSPRYKIIEKRQSVAFWCNPISGHATLYWYQQILGQGPKLLIQFQNNGVVDDSQLPKDRFSAERLKGVDSTLKIQPAKLEDSAVYLCASSLSPGPRYEQYFGPGTRLTVT.

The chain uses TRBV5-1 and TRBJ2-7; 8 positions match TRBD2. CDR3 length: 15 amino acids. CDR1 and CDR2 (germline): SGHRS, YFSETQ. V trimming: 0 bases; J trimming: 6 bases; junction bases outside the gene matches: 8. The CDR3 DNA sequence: TGCGCCAGCAGCTTGGACGGGAGGGCGGTGGGCGAGCAGTACTTC. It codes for CASSLDGRAVGEQYF.

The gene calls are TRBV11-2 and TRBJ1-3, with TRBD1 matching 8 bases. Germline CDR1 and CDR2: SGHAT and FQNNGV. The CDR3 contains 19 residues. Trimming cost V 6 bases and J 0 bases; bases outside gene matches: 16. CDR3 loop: CASRPGTGQSTSSGNTIYF. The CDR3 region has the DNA TGTGCCAGCAGGCCTGGGACAGGCCAAAGCACGAGCTCTGGAAACACCATATATTTT.

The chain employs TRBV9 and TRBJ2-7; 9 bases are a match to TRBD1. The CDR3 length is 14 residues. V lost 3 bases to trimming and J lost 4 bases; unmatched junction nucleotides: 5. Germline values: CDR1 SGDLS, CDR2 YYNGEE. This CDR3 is CASSEQGAGYEQYF. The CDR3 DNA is TGTGCCAGCAGCGAACAGGGGGCTGGTTACGAGCAGTACTTC.

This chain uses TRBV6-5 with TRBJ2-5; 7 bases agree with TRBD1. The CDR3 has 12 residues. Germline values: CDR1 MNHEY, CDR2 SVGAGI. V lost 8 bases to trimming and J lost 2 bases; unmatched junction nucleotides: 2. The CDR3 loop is CASWGQQETQYF. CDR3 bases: TGTGCCAGCTGGGGACAGCAAGAGACCCAGTACTTC.